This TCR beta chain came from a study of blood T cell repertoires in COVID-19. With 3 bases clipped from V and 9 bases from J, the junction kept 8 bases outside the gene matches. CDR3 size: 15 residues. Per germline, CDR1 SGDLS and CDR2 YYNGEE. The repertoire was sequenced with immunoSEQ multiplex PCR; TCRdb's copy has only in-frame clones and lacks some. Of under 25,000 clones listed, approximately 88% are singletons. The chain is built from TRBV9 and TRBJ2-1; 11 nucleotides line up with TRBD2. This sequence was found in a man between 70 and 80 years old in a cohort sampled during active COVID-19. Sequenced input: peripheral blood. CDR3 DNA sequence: TGTGCCAGCAGCGCCCTCACTAGCGGGAGTCTTGAGCAGTTCTTC. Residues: CASSALTSGSLEQFF.